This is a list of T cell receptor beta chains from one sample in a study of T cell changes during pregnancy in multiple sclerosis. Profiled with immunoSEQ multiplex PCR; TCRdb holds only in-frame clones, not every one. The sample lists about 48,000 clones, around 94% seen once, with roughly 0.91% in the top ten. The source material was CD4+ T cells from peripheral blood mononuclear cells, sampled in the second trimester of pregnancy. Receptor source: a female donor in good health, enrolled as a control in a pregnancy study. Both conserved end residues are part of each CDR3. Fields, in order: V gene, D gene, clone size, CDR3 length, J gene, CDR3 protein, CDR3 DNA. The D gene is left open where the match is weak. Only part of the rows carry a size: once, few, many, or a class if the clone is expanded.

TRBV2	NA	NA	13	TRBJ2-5	CASSWSPQETQYF	TGTGCCAGCAGTTGGTCTCCGCAGGAGACCCAGTACTTC
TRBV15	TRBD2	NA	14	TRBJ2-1	CATTQGLAGNEQFF	TGTGCCACCACCCAGGGGCTAGCGGGCAATGAGCAGTTCTTC
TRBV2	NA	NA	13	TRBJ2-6	CASNTGGANVLTF	TGTGCCAGCAACACAGGTGGGGCCAACGTCCTGACTTTC
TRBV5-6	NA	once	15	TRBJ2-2	CASRIFGTSPGELFF	TGTGCCAGCAGGATATTCGGGACATCACCCGGGGAGCTGTTTTTT
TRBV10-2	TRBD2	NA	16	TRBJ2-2	CASSESRTSRPGELFF	TGCGCCAGCAGTGAGTCAAGGACTAGTCGTCCCGGGGAGCTGTTTTTT
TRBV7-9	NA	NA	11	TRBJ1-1	CASSSQIEAFF	TGTGCCAGCAGCTCCCAGATTGAAGCTTTCTTT
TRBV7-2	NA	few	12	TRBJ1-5	CASSLGAQPQHF	TGTGCCAGCAGCTTAGGAGCTCAGCCCCAGCATTTT
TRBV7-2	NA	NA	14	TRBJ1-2	CASSLGVREDGYTF	TGTGCCAGCAGCTTAGGAGTCAGGGAAGATGGCTACACCTTC
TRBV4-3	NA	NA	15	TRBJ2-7	CASSQDGGNSYEQYF	TGCGCCAGCAGCCAAGATGGGGGGAACTCCTACGAGCAGTACTTC
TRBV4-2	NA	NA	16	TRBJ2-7	CASSQLLAPGEDEQYF	TGTGCCAGCAGCCAATTACTAGCCCCTGGCGAGGACGAGCAGTACTTC